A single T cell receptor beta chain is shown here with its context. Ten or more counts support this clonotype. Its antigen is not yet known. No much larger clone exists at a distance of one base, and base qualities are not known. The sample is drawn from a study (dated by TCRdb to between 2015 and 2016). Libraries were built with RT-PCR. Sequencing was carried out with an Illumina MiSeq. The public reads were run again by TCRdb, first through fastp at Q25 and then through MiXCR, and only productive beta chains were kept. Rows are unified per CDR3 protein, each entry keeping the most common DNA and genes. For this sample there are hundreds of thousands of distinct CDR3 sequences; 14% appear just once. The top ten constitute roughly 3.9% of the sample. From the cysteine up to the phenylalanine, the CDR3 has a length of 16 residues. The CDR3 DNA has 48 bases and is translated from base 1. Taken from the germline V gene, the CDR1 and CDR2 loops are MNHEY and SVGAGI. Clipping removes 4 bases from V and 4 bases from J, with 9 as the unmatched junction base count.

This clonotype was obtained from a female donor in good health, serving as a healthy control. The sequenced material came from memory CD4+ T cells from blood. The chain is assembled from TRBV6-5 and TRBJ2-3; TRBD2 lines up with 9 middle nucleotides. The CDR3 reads CASSSTSGGPPDTQYF. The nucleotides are TGTGCCAGCAGTTCGACTAGCGGAGGCCCCCCAGATACGCAGTATTTT.